The source of this T cell receptor (beta chain) is a study of blood T cell repertoires in COVID-19. Looking at the study overall: T cells, B-cell-depleted T cells, or PBMCs provided the cDNA or gDNA that served as material.

Participant-reported clinical history was the basis for cohort assignment. Assay: immunoSEQ multiplex PCR; the TCRdb copy retains only in-frame clones and omits some. The repertoire holds about 250,000 clones, with over 75% as singletons. The V gene end was trimmed by 4 bases and the J gene end by 1 base; junction bases not matched to a gene: 15. Germline loops: CDR1 KGHSH, CDR2 LQKENI. The CDR3 runs 19 residues. The genes are TRBV18 and TRBJ1-3; the match to TRBD1 covers 8 bases. Sequences were obtained from PBMCs or T cells enriched from blood (not recorded which). This TCR was recovered from a middle-aged man who had recovered from COVID-19. For the CDR3, the DNA is TGTGCCAGCTCACGTCCCGGGACAGGACTGTCTCGGTCTGGAAACACCATATATTTT. Its translation is CASSRPGTGLSRSGNTIYF.